The 14 T cell receptor beta chains presented below share a single source sample, sequenced in a study of blood T cell repertoires in COVID-19. Here immunoSEQ multiplex PCR was the method, and the copy in TCRdb shows in-frame clones only, minus some. The sample holds approximately 97,000 clones, 87% seen once. Sequenced material: peripheral blood. These receptors originate from a man in his fifties with active COVID-19.

The rearrangement joins TRBV10-2 to TRBJ2-3, with no clear D. Trimming stripped 7 bases from V and 0 bases from J, with 8 bases between. Germline V gene data show CDR1 as WSHSY and CDR2 as SAAADI. The CDR3 loop spans 13 amino acids. CDR3 residues: CASKTPSTDTQYF. In DNA form, the CDR3 reads TGCGCCAGCAAGACTCCTAGCACAGATACGCAGTATTTT.

The V call is TRBV7-6, the J call TRBJ2-7; 7 nucleotides match TRBD2. The CDR3 has 18 residues. Germline values: CDR1 SGHVS, CDR2 FNYEAQ. J gave up 1 base and V 2 bases, and 14 bases lay outside the gene matches. This CDR3 reads CASSLYVGGLAESYEQYF. CDR3 DNA: TGTGCCAGCAGCTTATATGTAGGTGGGCTAGCGGAGTCCTACGAGCAGTACTTC. The full variable domain, with the rest looked up from reference TRBV7-6 and TRBJ2-7, is GAGVSQSPRYKVTKRGQDVALRCDPISGHVSLYWYRQALGQGPEFLTYFNYEAQQDKSGLPNDRFSAERPEGSISTLTIQRTEQRDSAMYRCASSLYVGGLAESYEQYFGPGTRLTVT.

This clone was seen more than once but under ten times. The V and J genes are TRBV6-2 or TRBV6-3 and TRBJ1-2; TRBD1 aligns across 8 bases. CDR1 and CDR2 (germline): MNHEY, SVGEGT. The CDR3 totals 14 residues. Trimming at V came to 2 bases and at J to 4 bases, leaving 3 bases not matched to a gene. In nucleotides, the CDR3 is TGTGCCAGCAGTTACCGGGACAGGCCCTATGGCTACACCTTC. As protein: CASSYRDRPYGYTF.

This clone was recorded only once. The chain couples TRBV7-2 to TRBJ1-2; the match to TRBD1 covers 10 bases. This CDR3 spans 14 amino acids. Germline loops: CDR1 SGHTA, CDR2 FQGNSA. J was trimmed by 7 bases and V by 5 bases; bases with no gene match: 7. CDR3 coding DNA: TGTGCCAGCAGCCCTCGACAGGGGGCTATTGGCTACACCTTC. Translated, it gives CASSPRQGAIGYTF.

This clone came up once. This chain uses TRBV6-4 with TRBJ1-5; 7 nucleotides match TRBD1. The CDR3 covers 15 residues. CDR1 MRHNA and CDR2 SNTAGT come from the germline V gene. J gave up 2 bases and V 2 bases, and 3 bases lay outside the gene matches. The CDR3 coding sequence is TGTGCCAGCAGTGACGACAGGGCCGGCAATCAGCCCCAGCATTTT. Translated: CASSDDRAGNQPQHF.

The chain employs TRBV15 and TRBJ2-1; D is uncertain. Germline loops: CDR1 LNHNV, CDR2 YYDKDF (reference sequence). With 0 bases removed from V and 4 bases from J, the gap between germline ends came to 10 bases. The CDR3 sequence is 15 residues long. The CDR3 coding sequence is TGTGCCACCAGCAGAGATGGTCACCTATACAATGAGCAGTTCTTC. Amino acid sequence: CATSRDGHLYNEQFF.

This clone has just a few counts. V gene TRBV4-2 combines with J gene TRBJ1-2; possible D gene TRBD1, 5 bases. V lost 4 bases and J 4 bases, leaving 16 bases between the germline ends. Germline CDR1 is LGHNA and CDR2 is YNFKEQ. The CDR3 has 15 residues. The CDR3 coding sequence is TGTGCCAGCAGCCCGGGGGGTGGGAGAAGCTATGGCTACACCTTC. Its protein product is CASSPGGGRSYGYTF.

This chain joins TRBV7-9 and TRBJ2-7, with TRBD1 matching over 10 bases. Trimming at V came to 5 bases and at J to 1 base, leaving 2 bases not matched to a gene. CDR1 and CDR2 from the germline V gene are SEHNR and FQNEAQ (reference sequence). This CDR3 is built from 14 residues. The CDR3 region has the DNA TGTGCCAGCAGCCAGGGACAGGGGTCCTACGAGCAGTACTTC. The encoded protein is CASSQGQGSYEQYF.

The chain has TRBV18 and TRBJ2-3; 13 positions agree with TRBD2. The CDR3 runs to 16 residues. Germline V lookup: CDR1 KGHSH, CDR2 LQKENI. Trimming at V came to 3 bases and at J to 1 base, leaving 1 base not matched to a gene. CDR3 amino acids: CASSPTSGGGTDTQYF. DNA of the CDR3: TGTGCCAGCTCACCTACTAGCGGGGGGGGCACAGATACGCAGTATTTT. The complete variable domain, with remaining parts taken from reference TRBV18 and TRBJ2-3, reads NAGVMQNPRHLVRRRGQEARLRCSPMKGHSHVYWYRQLPEEGLKFMVYLQKENIIDESGMPKERFSAEFPKEGPSILRIQQVVRGDSAAYFCASSPTSGGGTDTQYFGPGTRLTVL.

The CDR3 region has the DNA TGTGCCAGCACCATTCCGGGACAGGGGGGAGAGACCCAGTACTTC. The encoded protein is CASTIPGQGGETQYF. The chain recombines TRBV5-6 with TRBJ2-5, with TRBD1 matching 11 bases. The CDR3 is made up of 15 amino acids. V lost 6 bases and J lost 4; bases outside the gene matches: 8. CDR1 and CDR2 from the germline V gene are SGHDT and YYEEEE.

The chain recombines TRBV18 with TRBJ2-6; a weak D match, TRBD2 (5 bases). V dropped 4 bases and J dropped 4 bases, with 14 bases sitting between them. This CDR3 comprises 16 residues. Looked up from germline, CDR1 is KGHSH and CDR2 is LQKENI. The CDR3 spells CASSRTWTGGANVLTF. CDR3 DNA sequence: TGTGCCAGCTCACGCACTTGGACGGGGGGGGCCAACGTCCTGACTTTC.

The rearrangement links TRBV7-2 to TRBJ1-2; D gene unclear. From germline, CDR1 is SGHTA and CDR2 FQGNSA. With 1 base removed from V and 5 bases from J, the gap between germline ends came to 8 bases. This CDR3 is built from 13 residues. In DNA form, the CDR3 reads TGTGCCAGCAGCTTAGATCCCCAATATGGCTACACCTTC. Translated: CASSLDPQYGYTF.

This clone showed up just once. This chain links TRBV27 with TRBJ1-6; 12 nucleotides line up with TRBD1. In germline, CDR1 is MNHEY, CDR2 SMNVEV (reference sequence). This CDR3 contains 18 residues. The V gene end was trimmed by 4 bases and the J gene end by 9 bases; junction bases not matched to a gene: 13. CDR3 protein: CASSSPIRDRGLGSPLHF. DNA for the CDR3: TGTGCCAGCAGTTCCCCCATCCGGGACAGGGGGCTCGGTTCACCCCTCCACTTT.

This rearrangement joins TRBV11-3 to TRBJ2-7, with 9 bases aligning to TRBD1. CDR1 is SGHNT and CDR2 is YENEEA in the germline V gene. V gave up 5 bases and J gave up 0 bases; unmatched junction bases: 5. The CDR3 runs 15 residues. The CDR3 spells CASSTDRGSSYEQYF. The CDR3 DNA is TGTGCCAGCAGCACGGACAGGGGATCCTCCTACGAGCAGTACTTC.